The next 30 T cell receptor beta chains were all read from a single sample in a study of a mutant IDH1 vaccine in newly diagnosed glioma. Sequencing was performed with immunoSEQ multiplex PCR; in TCRdb, only in-frame clones are kept and a portion is missing. Of under 75,000 clones listed, about nine tenths are singletons. Regarding time point: baseline, week 1 (first vaccination visit). Indicated treatment: pre-vaccination baseline after standard-of-care therapy. The material was PBMCs, obtained from a glioma patient treated with radiotherapy, temozolomide or both. Every receptor here comes from a man aged 50 or older with glioma.

The V call is TRBV5-4, the J call TRBJ1-5, with D uncertain. V was pared by 0 bases and J by 7 bases, with 8 bases between. Germline CDR1 and CDR2: SGHNT and YYREEE (reference sequence). The CDR3 covers 13 residues. The CDR3 here is CASSLDPGQPQHF. The CDR3 DNA is TGTGCCAGCAGCTTGGATCCTGGGCAGCCCCAGCATTTT.

This chain links TRBV19 with TRBJ1-3; TRBD1 is a possible D gene (5 bases). Trimming shortened V by 6 bases and J by 3 bases, and 12 bases separated the two germline ends. The CDR3 spans 14 residues. Germline V lookup: CDR1 LNHDA, CDR2 SQIVND (reference sequence). Here the CDR3 reads CASSLGHFGNTIYF. The CDR3 DNA reads as TGTGCCAGTAGCCTCGGACATTTTGGAAACACCATATATTTT.

CDR3 in DNA: TGTGCCAGCAGCCAGGACCCACGTGAGACCCAGTACTTC. Its translation is CASSQDPRETQYF. The chain combines TRBV7-8 with TRBJ2-5; no clear D. Looked up from germline, CDR1 is SGHVS and CDR2 is FQNEAQ. The CDR3 has 13 amino acids. V lost 5 bases, J lost 5 bases, and 12 bases lay in between.

The rearrangement joins TRBV6-1 to TRBJ2-3; D not certain. The V end was cut by 4 bases, the J end by 11 bases, with 7 bases between. Germline-derived CDR1 and CDR2 are MNHNS and SASEGT. This CDR3 spans 10 amino acids. CDR3: CASSALGQYF. CDR3 DNA: TGTGCCAGCAGTGCCCTAGGGCAGTATTTT.

The chain has TRBV4-3 and TRBJ1-4, with a tentative D call TRBD1 (6 bases). With 8 bases removed from V and 5 bases from J, the gap between germline ends came to 12 bases. The CDR3 is made up of 13 amino acids. Germline V gives CDR1 LGHNA, CDR2 YSLEER. CDR3 residues: CASCRGMNEKLFF. CDR3 nucleotides: TGCGCCAGCTGTAGGGGGATGAATGAAAAACTGTTTTTT.

The chain recombines TRBV19 with TRBJ2-2; 7 nucleotides agree with TRBD1. The CDR3 is 15 amino acids. V trimming: 6 bases; J trimming: 4 bases; junction bases outside the gene matches: 8. Germline V gene data show CDR1 as LNHDA and CDR2 as SQIVND (reference sequence). CDR3 protein: CASRNRGMSTGELFF. The CDR3 DNA reads TGTGCCAGTAGGAACAGGGGAATGTCCACCGGGGAGCTGTTTTTT.

The CDR3 is CASSFASEQFF. In DNA, the CDR3 is TGTGCCAGCAGTTTTGCGAGTGAGCAGTTCTTC. The chain has TRBV28 and TRBJ2-1; no definite D call. Trimming removed 3 bases from V and 9 bases from J, with 6 bases in between. The germline gives CDR1 MDHEN, CDR2 SYDVKM. The CDR3 runs to 11 residues. The whole variable domain, remainder taken from reference TRBV28 and TRBJ2-1, is DVKVTQSSRYLVKRTGEKVFLECVQDMDHENMFWYRQDPGLGLRLIYFSYDVKMKEKGDIPEGYSVSREKKERFSLILESASTNQTSMYLCASSFASEQFFGPGTRLTVL.

This sequence joins TRBV11-3 and TRBJ2-1; no clear D gene. The V gene lost 5 bases and the J gene lost 4 bases, with 9 bases spanning the gap. Germline V gene data show CDR1 as SGHNT and CDR2 as YENEEA. The CDR3 contains 13 residues. CDR3 sequence (DNA): TGTGCCAGCAGCCTCCCTCCGTACAATGAGCAGTTCTTC. It codes for CASSLPPYNEQFF.

This clone was detected only a few times. The V and J genes are TRBV30 and TRBJ1-2; 8 nucleotides match TRBD1. The CDR3 consists of 14 residues. The germline CDR1 and CDR2 sequences are GTSNPN and SVGIG (reference sequence). V shed 3 bases and J 3 bases; nucleotides not matched to a gene: 6. CDR3 nucleotides: TGTGCCTGGAGCGCAGGACAGGGAGACTATGGCTACACCTTC. The encoded protein is CAWSAGQGDYGYTF.

This chain joins TRBV30 and TRBJ1-1; weak D call: TRBD1 (5 bases). The CDR3 is made up of 13 amino acids. Germline assignment: CDR1 GTSNPN and CDR2 SVGIG (reference sequence). Deletions cut 5 bases from V and 3 bases from J, with 13 bases between. DNA for the CDR3: TGTGCCTGGTCACGGGGCGTGGACACTGAAGCTTTCTTT. This sequence encodes CAWSRGVDTEAFF.

The chain uses TRBV7-2 and TRBJ2-7; 8 nucleotides agree with TRBD1. V dropped 1 base and J dropped 3; count of bases not matched to a gene: 2. CDR1 is SGHTA and CDR2 is FQGNSA in the germline V gene. The CDR3 covers 14 residues. The CDR3 DNA follows: TGTGCCAGCAGCTTAGGGACAGGGCTCTACGAGCAGTACTTC. Protein: CASSLGTGLYEQYF.

CDR3 nucleotide sequence: TGCGCCAGCAGCCCTACAGGGGGCGCTACGTACAATGAGCAGTTCTTC. Its translation: CASSPTGGATYNEQFF. The chain has TRBV4-1 and TRBJ2-1; 9 nucleotides line up with TRBD1. CDR1 and CDR2 from the germline V gene are MGHRA and YSYEKL. J was trimmed by 4 bases and V by 4 bases; bases with no gene match: 8. The CDR3 sequence is 16 residues long.

This sequence joins TRBV7-2 and TRBJ1-3; no reliable D call. The V gene's germline CDR1 is SGHTA and CDR2 FQGNSA. The CDR3 is 15 residues long. V lost 1 base, J lost 4 bases, and 11 bases lay in between. The CDR3 DNA sequence: TGTGCCAGCAGCTTAGGGAAGTCGCGGGGAAACACCATATATTTT. Translation: CASSLGKSRGNTIYF.

The CDR3 coding sequence is TGTGCCAGCACCAACTCGCGGGGGGCCGAGACCCAGTACTTC. Protein product: CASTNSRGAETQYF. V and J are TRBV6-6 and TRBJ2-5; 8 positions agree with TRBD2. The CDR3 has 14 residues. The germline V gene encodes CDR1 MNHNY and CDR2 SVGAGI (reference sequence). Trimming cost V 7 bases and J 5 bases; bases outside gene matches: 9.

CDR3 in amino acids: CASSLATGAGYGYTF. The CDR3 nucleotides read TGTGCCAGCAGCTTGGCCACGGGGGCTGGGTATGGCTACACCTTC. The V call is TRBV5-6, the J call TRBJ1-2; possibly TRBD1 for D (6 bases). The CDR3 extends over 15 amino acids. Trimming took off 0 bases at V and 5 bases at J, with 14 bases between the two ends. Germline values: CDR1 SGHDT, CDR2 YYEEEE.

The chain uses TRBV28 and TRBJ2-3; D possibly matches TRBD1 or TRBD2 (5 bases each). The length of the CDR3 is 14 residues. Trimming removed 8 bases from V and 5 bases from J, with 17 bases in between. Germline V gene sequence: CDR1 MDHEN, CDR2 SYDVKM. The CDR3 protein is CASARDPRLDTQYF. The DNA for the CDR3 is TGTGCCAGCGCCCGGGACCCTCGTTTAGATACGCAGTATTTT.

This chain joins TRBV9 and TRBJ1-5; TRBD1 aligns across 10 bases. CDR3 length: 15 amino acids. The trim removed 3 bases at V and 6 bases at J, leaving 6 bases unmatched. Germline CDR1 reads SGDLS; CDR2 reads YYNGEE. The CDR3 region has the DNA TGTGCCAGCAGCGCAGGTGGACAGGGGGGTCAGCCCCAGCATTTT. Protein product: CASSAGGQGGQPQHF.

The chain has TRBV9 and TRBJ2-5; 12 bases are a match to TRBD1. Germline-derived CDR1 and CDR2 are SGDLS and YYNGEE. The CDR3 runs to 17 residues. J lost 4 bases, V lost 0 bases, and 7 bases had no gene match. The DNA for the CDR3 is TGTGCCAGCAGCGTAGTTCCTACGGGACAGGGGGCAGAGACCCAGTACTTC. Translated: CASSVVPTGQGAETQYF. Complete variable domain (other parts from reference TRBV9 and TRBJ2-5): DSGVTQTPKHLITATGQRVTLRCSPRSGDLSVYWYQQSLDQGLQFLIQYYNGEERAKGNILERFSAQQFPDLHSELNLSSLELGDSALYFCASSVVPTGQGAETQYFGPGTRLLVL.

V and J are TRBV6-1 and TRBJ2-2; D unclear. Germline CDR1 reads MNHNS; CDR2 reads SASEGT. Between the trimmed V and J ends, which lost 3 bases and 7 bases, there was a span of 9 bases. The CDR3 has 13 residues. CDR3 in DNA: TGTGCCAGCAGTGAGTTGACGGACGGGGAGCTGTTTTTT. This codes for CASSELTDGELFF.

This chain uses TRBV10-2 with TRBJ2-7; D call uncertain. The CDR3 has 17 residues. CDR1 and CDR2 (germline): WSHSY, SAAADI. The V end lost 0 bases, the J end lost 0 bases, and 15 bases lay between the germline ends. The CDR3 bases are TGCGCCAGCAGTGAGTCGAAGCCGGGCCTGAGCTCCTACGAGCAGTACTTC. Translated, it gives CASSESKPGLSSYEQYF.

About this clone: The sample has other DNA sequences that encode this CDR3 too. This chain uses TRBV5-4 with TRBJ2-2; a possible D gene is TRBD1 (5 bases). The germline CDR1 and CDR2 sequences are SGHNT and YYREEE (reference sequence). The CDR3 runs to 13 residues. V gave up 3 bases and J gave up 5 bases, with 8 bases separating them. CDR3 nucleotide sequence: TGTGCCAGCAGCTGGGGCCCAACCGGGGAGCTGTTTTTT. Translation: CASSWGPTGELFF.

This CDR3 reads CASSERTARAYEQYF. Here the CDR3 DNA reads TGTGCCAGCAGTGAAAGGACAGCGAGGGCCTACGAGCAGTACTTC. The chain has TRBV27 and TRBJ2-7, with TRBD1 as a possible D gene (6 bases). The ends were cut back, 5 bases at V and 2 bases at J, with 16 bases in the middle. The CDR3 runs to 15 residues. Germline-derived CDR1 and CDR2 are MNHEY and SMNVEV (reference sequence).

V and J are TRBV4-3 and TRBJ2-3; 10 nucleotides agree with TRBD1. Germline trimming cut 1 base from V and 2 bases from J; bases unmatched to any gene: 6. Germline loops: CDR1 LGHNA, CDR2 YSLEER. The CDR3 length is 17 residues. CDR3 sequence reads: CASSQVVGTGDTDTQYF. The CDR3 coding sequence is TGCGCCAGCAGCCAAGTCGTCGGGACAGGGGACACAGATACGCAGTATTTT.

The DNA for the CDR3 is TGTGCCAGCAGCTACGATCCATCCTACGAGCAGTACTTC. This translates into CASSYDPSYEQYF. The rearrangement uses TRBV7-6 and TRBJ2-7; D call uncertain. The CDR3 is 13 residues long. Trimming cost V 4 bases and J 1 base, with 8 bases left between them. The germline gives CDR1 SGHVS, CDR2 FNYEAQ.

The CDR3: CASSVGAGSLYNEQFF. CDR3 coding DNA: TGTGCCAGCAGCGTAGGGGCGGGGAGCCTCTACAATGAGCAGTTCTTC. The rearrangement uses TRBV9 and TRBJ2-1, with D perhaps TRBD2 (6 bases). This CDR3 comprises 16 residues. CDR1 is SGDLS and CDR2 is YYNGEE in the germline V gene. The V end was cut by 0 bases, the J end by 3 bases, with 13 bases between.

This clone was observed a single time. The chain links TRBV9 to TRBJ1-6; D gene unclear. V lost 6 bases and J 8 bases, leaving 9 bases between the germline ends. Germline values: CDR1 SGDLS, CDR2 YYNGEE. The CDR3 length is 12 residues. The CDR3 sequence: CASMGGDSPLHF. In DNA form, the CDR3 reads TGTGCCAGCATGGGTGGTGATTCACCCCTCCACTTT.

CDR3 amino acids: CASSAPSGGPSTDTQYF. CDR3 nucleotides: TGTGCCAGCAGTGCCCCTAGCGGGGGTCCAAGCACAGATACGCAGTATTTT. The rearrangement links TRBV2 to TRBJ2-3; TRBD2 matches at 10 bases. CDR1 and CDR2 (germline): SNHLY, FYNNEI. CDR3 length: 17 amino acids. Germline trimming cut 4 bases from V and 0 bases from J; bases unmatched to any gene: 7.

The rearrangement links TRBV2 to TRBJ1-1; 7 positions agree with TRBD1. Germline loops: CDR1 SNHLY, CDR2 FYNNEI. This CDR3 has 18 amino acids. With V trimmed by 2 bases and J by 0 bases, 12 bases remained unmatched. CDR3 sequence reads: CASSEFAGSGGMNTEAFF. In DNA, the CDR3 is TGTGCCAGCAGTGAATTTGCGGGGTCAGGGGGAATGAACACTGAAGCTTTCTTT.

The V gene is TRBV7-3, the J gene TRBJ2-5, with D unresolved. V lost 5 bases to trimming and J lost 5 bases, with 12 bases between them. The CDR3 sequence is 13 residues long. Germline-derived CDR1 and CDR2 are SGHTA and FQGTGA. The CDR3 DNA is TGTGCCAGCAGCAAAAACGTGGACGAGACCCAGTACTTC. It specifies CASSKNVDETQYF.

The CDR3 region is CASSQPGQSYEQYF. CDR3 coding DNA: TGTGCCAGCAGCCAACCGGGACAGTCCTACGAGCAGTACTTC. V is TRBV7-3 and J is TRBJ2-7; 7 bases are a match to TRBD1. This CDR3 is 14 amino acids long. Trimming removed 5 bases from V and 1 base from J; junction bases left unmatched: 5. CDR1 is SGHTA and CDR2 is FQGTGA in the germline V gene.